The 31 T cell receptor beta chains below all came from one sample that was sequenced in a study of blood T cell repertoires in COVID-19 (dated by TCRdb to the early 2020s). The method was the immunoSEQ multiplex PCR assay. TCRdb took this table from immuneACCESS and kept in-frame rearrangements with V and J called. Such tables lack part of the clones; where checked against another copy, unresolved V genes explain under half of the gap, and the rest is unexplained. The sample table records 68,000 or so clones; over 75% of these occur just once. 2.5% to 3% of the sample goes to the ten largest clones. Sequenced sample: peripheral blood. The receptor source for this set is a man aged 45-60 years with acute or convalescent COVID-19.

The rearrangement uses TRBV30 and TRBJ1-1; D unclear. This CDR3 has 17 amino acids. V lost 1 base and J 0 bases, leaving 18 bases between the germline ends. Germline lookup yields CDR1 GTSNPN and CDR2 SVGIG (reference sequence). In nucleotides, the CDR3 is TGTGCCTGGAGTGGGGTGGGGAGAGGATCCATGAACACTGAAGCTTTCTTT. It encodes CAWSGVGRGSMNTEAFF.

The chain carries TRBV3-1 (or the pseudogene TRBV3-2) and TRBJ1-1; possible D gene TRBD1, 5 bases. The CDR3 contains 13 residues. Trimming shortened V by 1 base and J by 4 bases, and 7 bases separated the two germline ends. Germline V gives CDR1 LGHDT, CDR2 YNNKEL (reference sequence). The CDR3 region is CASSQAGVTEAFF. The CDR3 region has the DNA TGTGCCAGCAGCCAAGCGGGGGTCACTGAAGCTTTCTTT.

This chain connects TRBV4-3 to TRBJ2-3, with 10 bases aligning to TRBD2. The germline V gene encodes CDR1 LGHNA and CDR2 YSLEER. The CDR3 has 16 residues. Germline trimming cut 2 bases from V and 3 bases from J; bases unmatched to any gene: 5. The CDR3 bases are TGCGCCAGCAGCCAAATTCTAGCGGGAGAGACAGATACGCAGTATTTT. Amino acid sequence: CASSQILAGETDTQYF.

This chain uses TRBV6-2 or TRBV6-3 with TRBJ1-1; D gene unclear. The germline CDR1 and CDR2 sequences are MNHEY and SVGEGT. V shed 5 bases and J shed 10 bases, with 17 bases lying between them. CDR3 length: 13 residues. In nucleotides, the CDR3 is TGTGCCAGCAGTAAACAACGGGAACTGGGAGCTTTCTTT. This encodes CASSKQRELGAFF.

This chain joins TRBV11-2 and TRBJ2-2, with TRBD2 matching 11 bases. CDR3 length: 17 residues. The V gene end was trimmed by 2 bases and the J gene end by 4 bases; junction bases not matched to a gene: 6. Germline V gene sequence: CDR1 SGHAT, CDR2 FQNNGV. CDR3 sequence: CASSLRLAGGPTGELFF. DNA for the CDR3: TGTGCCAGCAGCTTACGATTAGCGGGAGGGCCCACCGGGGAGCTGTTTTTT.

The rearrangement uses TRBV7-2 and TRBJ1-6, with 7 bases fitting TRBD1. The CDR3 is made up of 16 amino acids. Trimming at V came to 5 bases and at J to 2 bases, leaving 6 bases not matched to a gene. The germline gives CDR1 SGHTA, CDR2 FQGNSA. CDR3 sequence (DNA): TGTGCCAGCAGCACCCAGACAGGGCCCTATAATTCACCCCTCCACTTT. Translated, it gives CASSTQTGPYNSPLHF.

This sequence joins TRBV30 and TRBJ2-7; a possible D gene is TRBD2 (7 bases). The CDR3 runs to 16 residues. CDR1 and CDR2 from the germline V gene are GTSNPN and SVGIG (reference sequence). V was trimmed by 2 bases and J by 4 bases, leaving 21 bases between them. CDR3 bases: TGTGCCTGGAGTCCCTCGGGGAGTGGGAGGGGGTACGAGCAGTACTTC. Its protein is CAWSPSGSGRGYEQYF.

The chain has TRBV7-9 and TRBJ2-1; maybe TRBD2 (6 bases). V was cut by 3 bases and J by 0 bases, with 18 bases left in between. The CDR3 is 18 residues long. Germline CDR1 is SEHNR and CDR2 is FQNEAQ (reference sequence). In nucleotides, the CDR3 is TGTGCCAGCAGCTTCGACGCGGGACGACCCTTCTCCTACAATGAGCAGTTCTTC. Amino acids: CASSFDAGRPFSYNEQFF. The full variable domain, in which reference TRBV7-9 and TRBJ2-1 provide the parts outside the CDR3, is DTGVSQNPRHKITKRGQNVTFRCDPISEHNRLYWYRQTLGQGPEFLTYFQNEAQLEKSRLLSDRFSAERPKGSFSTLEIQRTEQGDSAMYLCASSFDAGRPFSYNEQFFGPGTRLTVL.

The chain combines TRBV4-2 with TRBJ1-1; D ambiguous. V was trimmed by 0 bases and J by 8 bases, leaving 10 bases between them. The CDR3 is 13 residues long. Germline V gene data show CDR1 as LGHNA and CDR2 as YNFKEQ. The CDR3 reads CASSQEGGPEAFF. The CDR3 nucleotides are TGTGCCAGCAGCCAAGAAGGTGGGCCCGAAGCTTTCTTT.

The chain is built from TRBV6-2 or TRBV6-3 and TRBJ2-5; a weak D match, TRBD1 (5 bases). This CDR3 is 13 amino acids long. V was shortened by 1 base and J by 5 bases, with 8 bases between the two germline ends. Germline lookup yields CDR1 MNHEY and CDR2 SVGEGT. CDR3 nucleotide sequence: TGTGCCAGCAGTTACTTACAGGTTGAGACCCAGTACTTC. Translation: CASSYLQVETQYF.

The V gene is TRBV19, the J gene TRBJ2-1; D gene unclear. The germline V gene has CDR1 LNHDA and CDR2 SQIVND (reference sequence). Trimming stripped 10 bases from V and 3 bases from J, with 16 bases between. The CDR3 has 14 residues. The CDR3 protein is CATTAPPSYNEQFF. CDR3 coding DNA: TGTGCCACTACCGCCCCCCCGAGCTACAATGAGCAGTTCTTC.

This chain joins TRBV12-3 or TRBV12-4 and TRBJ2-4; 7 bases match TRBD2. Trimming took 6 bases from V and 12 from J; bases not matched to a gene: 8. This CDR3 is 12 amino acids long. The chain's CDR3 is CASRGPAGDQYF. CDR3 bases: TGTGCCAGCAGGGGACCTGCGGGAGATCAGTACTTC.

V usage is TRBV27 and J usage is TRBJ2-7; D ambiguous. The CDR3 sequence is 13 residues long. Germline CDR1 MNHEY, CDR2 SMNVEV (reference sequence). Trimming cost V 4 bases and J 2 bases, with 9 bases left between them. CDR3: CASSSPSTYEQYF. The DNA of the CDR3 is TGTGCCAGCAGTTCCCCTAGTACCTACGAGCAGTACTTC.

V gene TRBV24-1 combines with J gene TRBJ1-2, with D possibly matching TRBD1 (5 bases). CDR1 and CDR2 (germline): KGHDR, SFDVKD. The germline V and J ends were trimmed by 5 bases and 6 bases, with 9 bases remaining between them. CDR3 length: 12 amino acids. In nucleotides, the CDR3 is TGTGCCACCAGTGGCAGGGCGGATGGCTACACCTTC. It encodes CATSGRADGYTF.

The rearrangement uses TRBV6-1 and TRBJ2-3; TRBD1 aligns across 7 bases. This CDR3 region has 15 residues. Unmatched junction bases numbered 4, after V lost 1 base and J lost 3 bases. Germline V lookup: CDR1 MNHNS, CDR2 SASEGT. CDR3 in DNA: TGTGCCAGCAGTGAAGGACAGGGTATAACAGATACGCAGTATTTT. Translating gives CASSEGQGITDTQYF.

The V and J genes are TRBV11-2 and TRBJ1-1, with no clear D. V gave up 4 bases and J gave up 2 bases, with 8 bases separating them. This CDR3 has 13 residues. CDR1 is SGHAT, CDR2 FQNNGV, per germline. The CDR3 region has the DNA TGTGCCAGCAGCTCGCAGAAAAACACTGAAGCTTTCTTT. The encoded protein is CASSSQKNTEAFF.

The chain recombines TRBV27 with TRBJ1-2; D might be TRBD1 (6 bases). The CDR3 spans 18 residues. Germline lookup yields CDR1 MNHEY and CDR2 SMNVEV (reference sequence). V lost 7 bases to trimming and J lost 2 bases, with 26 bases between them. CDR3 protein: CASTRRGGQGSKNYGYTF. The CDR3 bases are TGTGCCAGCACCCGAAGGGGTGGTCAGGGGAGCAAAAACTATGGCTACACCTTC.

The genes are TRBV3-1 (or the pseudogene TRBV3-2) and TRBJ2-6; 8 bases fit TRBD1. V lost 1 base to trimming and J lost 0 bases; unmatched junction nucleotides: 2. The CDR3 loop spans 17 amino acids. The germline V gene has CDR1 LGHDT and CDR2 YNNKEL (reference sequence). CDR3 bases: TGTGCCAGCAGCCAAGTTGGACAGGGCTCTGGGGCCAACGTCCTGACTTTC. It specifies CASSQVGQGSGANVLTF.

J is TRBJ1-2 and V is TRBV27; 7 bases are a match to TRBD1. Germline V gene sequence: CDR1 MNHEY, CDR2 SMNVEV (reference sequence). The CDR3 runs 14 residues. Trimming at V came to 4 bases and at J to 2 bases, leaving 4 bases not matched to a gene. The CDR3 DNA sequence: TGTGCCAGCAGTTCCGTACAGGGGAACTATGGCTACACCTTC. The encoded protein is CASSSVQGNYGYTF.

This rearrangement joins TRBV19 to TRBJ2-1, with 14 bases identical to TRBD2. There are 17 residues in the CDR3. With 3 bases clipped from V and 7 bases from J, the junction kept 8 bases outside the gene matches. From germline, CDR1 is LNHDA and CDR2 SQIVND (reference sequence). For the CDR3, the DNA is TGTGCCAGTAGTATCGGGAGGGGGACTAGCGGGAGAAATGAGCAGTTCTTC. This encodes CASSIGRGTSGRNEQFF.

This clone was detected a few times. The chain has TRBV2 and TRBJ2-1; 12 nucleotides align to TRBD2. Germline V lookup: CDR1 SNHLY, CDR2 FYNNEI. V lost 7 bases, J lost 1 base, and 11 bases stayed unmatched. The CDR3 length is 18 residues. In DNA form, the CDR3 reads TGTGCCAGCAAAATACTAGCGGGGGGAGGATTTTCCTACAATGAGCAGTTCTTC. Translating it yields CASKILAGGGFSYNEQFF.

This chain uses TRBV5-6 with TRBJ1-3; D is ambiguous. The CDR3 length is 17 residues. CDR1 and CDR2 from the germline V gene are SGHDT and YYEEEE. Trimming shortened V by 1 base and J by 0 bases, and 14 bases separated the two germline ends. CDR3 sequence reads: CASSLTVGLNSGNTIYF. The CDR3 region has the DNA TGTGCCAGCAGCTTGACGGTGGGCCTGAACTCTGGAAACACCATATATTTT.

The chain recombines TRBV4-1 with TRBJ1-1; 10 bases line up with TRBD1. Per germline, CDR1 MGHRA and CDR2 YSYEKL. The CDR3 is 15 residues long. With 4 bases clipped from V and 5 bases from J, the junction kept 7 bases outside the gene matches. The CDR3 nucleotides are TGCGCCAGCAGCCGGGGACAGGGGCCGGGTACTGAAGCTTTCTTT. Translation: CASSRGQGPGTEAFF.

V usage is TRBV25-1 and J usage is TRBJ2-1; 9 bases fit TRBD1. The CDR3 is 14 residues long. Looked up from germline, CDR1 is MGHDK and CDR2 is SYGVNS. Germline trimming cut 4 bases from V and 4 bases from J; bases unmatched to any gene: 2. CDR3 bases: TGTGCCAGCAGTGCGACAGGGGGGTACAATGAGCAGTTCTTC. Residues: CASSATGGYNEQFF.

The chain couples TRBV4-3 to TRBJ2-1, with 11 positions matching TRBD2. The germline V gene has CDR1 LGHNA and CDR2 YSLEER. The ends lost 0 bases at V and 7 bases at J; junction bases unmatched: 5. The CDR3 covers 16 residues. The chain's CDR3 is CASSQDQSSGGNEQFF. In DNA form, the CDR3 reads TGCGCCAGCAGCCAAGATCAGTCTAGCGGGGGGAATGAGCAGTTCTTC.

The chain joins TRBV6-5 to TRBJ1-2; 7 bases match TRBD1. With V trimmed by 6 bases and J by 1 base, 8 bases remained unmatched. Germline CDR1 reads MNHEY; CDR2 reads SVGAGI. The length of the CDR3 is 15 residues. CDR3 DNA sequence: TGTGCCAGCAGAAGGACAGGAGACTTTAACTATGGCTACACCTTC. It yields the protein CASRRTGDFNYGYTF.

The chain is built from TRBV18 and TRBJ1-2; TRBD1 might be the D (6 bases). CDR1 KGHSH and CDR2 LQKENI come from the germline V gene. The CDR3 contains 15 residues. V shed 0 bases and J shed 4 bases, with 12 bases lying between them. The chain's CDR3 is CASSPPSQGSYGYTF. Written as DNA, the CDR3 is TGTGCCAGCTCACCACCCTCACAGGGCAGCTATGGCTACACCTTC.

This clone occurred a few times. DNA for the CDR3: TGTGCCAGCTCACCGACGCCCCCCGGGACAGGCTTTACAGATACGCAGTATTTT. It is translated as CASSPTPPGTGFTDTQYF. The chain employs TRBV18 and TRBJ2-3; the match to TRBD1 covers 8 bases. CDR1 is KGHSH, CDR2 LQKENI, per germline. There are 18 residues in the CDR3. V lost 3 bases, J lost 3 bases, and 14 bases stayed unmatched.

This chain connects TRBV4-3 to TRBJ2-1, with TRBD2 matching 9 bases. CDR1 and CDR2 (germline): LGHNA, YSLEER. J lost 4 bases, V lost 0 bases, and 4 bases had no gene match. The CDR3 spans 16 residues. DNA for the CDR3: TGCGCCAGCAGCCAAGATTCGCGGGAGGGGTACAATGAGCAGTTCTTC. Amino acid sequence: CASSQDSREGYNEQFF.

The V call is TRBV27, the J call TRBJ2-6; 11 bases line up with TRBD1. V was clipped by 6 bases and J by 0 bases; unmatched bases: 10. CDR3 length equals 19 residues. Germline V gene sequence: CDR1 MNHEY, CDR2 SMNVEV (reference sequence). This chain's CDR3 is CASSPRTGGKISGANVLTF. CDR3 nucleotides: TGTGCCAGCAGCCCCAGGACAGGGGGCAAAATCTCTGGGGCCAACGTCCTGACTTTC.

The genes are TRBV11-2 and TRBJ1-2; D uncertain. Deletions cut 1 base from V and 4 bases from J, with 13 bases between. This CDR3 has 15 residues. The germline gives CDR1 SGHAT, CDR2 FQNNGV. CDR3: CASSLGGGKSYGYTF. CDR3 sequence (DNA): TGTGCCAGCAGCTTAGGCGGAGGAAAGAGCTATGGCTACACCTTC.